Only a few counts were recorded for the clone carrying this T cell receptor beta chain. This specimen comes from a study of shared clonotypes between healthy human individuals. Healthy and HIV-negative, the adult donors had no recent acute infections or vaccinations. Splitting of CD4+ cells produced CD45RA+ naive and CD45RA-negative memory subsets. Each replicate PCR on the sorted subsets used about 0.2 ug DNA (roughly 32,000 T cell genomes). In the source study's methods: ImmunoSEQ junction-only sequences lacked quality scores, so their filtering differed. Some clones are missing from TCRdb's copy, which holds only in-frame ones; the method was immunoSEQ multiplex PCR. V and J calls and clone size are those listed in that table; D and trimming were worked out from the DNA. The profile shows roughly 640,000 clones, 74% of them singletons. The source of this sequence is a woman in her twenties or thirties in good health. The sample was memory CD4+ T cells sorted from blood. The sample's subset: CD45RA-negative fraction.

DNA for the CDR3: TGTGCCAGCAGGGTTGGTGGGAGGTCCTACGAGCAGTACTTC. This encodes CASRVGGRSYEQYF. The rearrangement joins TRBV28 to TRBJ2-7; tentative D call: TRBD2 (6 bases). V shed 6 bases and J shed 1 base, with 13 bases lying between them. The CDR3 consists of 14 residues. The germline CDR1 and CDR2 sequences are MDHEN and SYDVKM.